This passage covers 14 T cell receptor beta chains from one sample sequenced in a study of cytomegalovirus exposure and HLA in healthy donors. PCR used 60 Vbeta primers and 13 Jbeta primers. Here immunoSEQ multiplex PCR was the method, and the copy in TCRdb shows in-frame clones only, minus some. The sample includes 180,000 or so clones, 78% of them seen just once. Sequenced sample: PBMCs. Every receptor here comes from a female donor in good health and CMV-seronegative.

Here the CDR3 reads CASSDQGLNEQFF. CDR3 sequence (DNA): TGTGCCAGCAGCGATCAGGGGCTCAATGAGCAGTTCTTC. The gene calls are TRBV9 and TRBJ2-1, with D maybe TRBD1 (6 bases). Germline V gene sequence: CDR1 SGDLS, CDR2 YYNGEE. The CDR3 is made up of 13 amino acids. V was pared by 3 bases and J by 6 bases, with 10 bases between. The entire variable domain, with the rest obtained from reference TRBV9 and TRBJ2-1, is as follows: DSGVTQTPKHLITATGQRVTLRCSPRSGDLSVYWYQQSLDQGLQFLIQYYNGEERAKGNILERFSAQQFPDLHSELNLSSLELGDSALYFCASSDQGLNEQFFGPGTRLTVL.

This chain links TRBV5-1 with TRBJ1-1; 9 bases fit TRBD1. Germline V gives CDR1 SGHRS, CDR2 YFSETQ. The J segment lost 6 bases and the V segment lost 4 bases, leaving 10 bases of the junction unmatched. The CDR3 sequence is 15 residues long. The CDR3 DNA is TGCGCCAGCAGCGGGACCGGGACAGGGTACTCTGAAGCTTTCTTT. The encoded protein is CASSGTGTGYSEAFF.

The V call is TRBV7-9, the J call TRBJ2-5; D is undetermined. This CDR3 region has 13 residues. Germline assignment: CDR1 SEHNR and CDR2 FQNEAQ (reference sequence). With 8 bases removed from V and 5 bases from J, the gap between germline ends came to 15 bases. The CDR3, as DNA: TGTGCCAGCTCCCGAGCCGTTTTGGAGACCCAGTACTTC. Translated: CASSRAVLETQYF.

The chain's CDR3 is CATRGAVYSYEQYF. CDR3 nucleotide sequence: TGTGCCACCCGCGGAGCGGTTTACTCCTACGAGCAGTACTTC. The V and J genes are TRBV6-1 and TRBJ2-7, with D perhaps matching TRBD2 (5 bases). The CDR3 totals 14 residues. V dropped 10 bases and J dropped 0 bases, with 16 bases sitting between them. The germline gives CDR1 MNHNS, CDR2 SASEGT.

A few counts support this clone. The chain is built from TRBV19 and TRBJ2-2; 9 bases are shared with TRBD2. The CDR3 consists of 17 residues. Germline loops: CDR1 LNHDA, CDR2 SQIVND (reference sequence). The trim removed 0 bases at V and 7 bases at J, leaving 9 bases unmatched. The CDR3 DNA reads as TGTGCCAGTAGTATAGATCGGGGACTAGCTAATGTCGGGGAGCTGTTTTTT. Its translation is CASSIDRGLANVGELFF.

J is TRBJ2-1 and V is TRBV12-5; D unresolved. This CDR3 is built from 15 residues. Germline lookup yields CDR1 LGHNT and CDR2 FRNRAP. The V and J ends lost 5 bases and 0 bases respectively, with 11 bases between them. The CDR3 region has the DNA TGTGCTAGTGGTATATACGGTGGCTCCTACAATGAGCAGTTCTTC. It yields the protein CASGIYGGSYNEQFF. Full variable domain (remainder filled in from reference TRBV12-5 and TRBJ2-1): DARVTQTPRHKVTEMGQEVTMRCQPILGHNTVFWYRQTMMQGLELLAYFRNRAPLDDSGMPKDRFSAEMPDATLATLKIQPSEPRDSAVYFCASGIYGGSYNEQFFGPGTRLTVL.

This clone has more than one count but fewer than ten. DNA of the CDR3: TGTGCCAGCAAGAAAGGGGGGGAGAACACTGAAGCTTTCTTT. Encoded protein: CASKKGGENTEAFF. V gene TRBV6-5 combines with J gene TRBJ1-1; possible D gene TRBD1, 6 bases. Germline lookup yields CDR1 MNHEY and CDR2 SVGAGI. The CDR3 loop spans 14 amino acids. Trimming took off 7 bases at V and 1 base at J, with 13 bases between the two ends.

The CDR3 spells CASSPGTGGAGTEAFF. For the CDR3, the DNA is TGTGCCAGCTCACCCGGGACAGGGGGCGCCGGCACTGAAGCTTTCTTT. The genes are TRBV18 and TRBJ1-1; TRBD1 matches 12 bases. CDR3 length: 16 residues. Germline CDR1 and CDR2: KGHSH and LQKENI. The junction had 6 bases not matched to a gene; V was cut back by 3 bases and J by 4 bases.

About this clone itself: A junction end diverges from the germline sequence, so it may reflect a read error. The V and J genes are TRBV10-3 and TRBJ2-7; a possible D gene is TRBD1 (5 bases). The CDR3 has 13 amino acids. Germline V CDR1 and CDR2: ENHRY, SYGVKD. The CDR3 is CAISEDPAGPWYF. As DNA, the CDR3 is TGTGCCATCAGTGAAGACCCGGCAGGGCCATGGTATTTC.

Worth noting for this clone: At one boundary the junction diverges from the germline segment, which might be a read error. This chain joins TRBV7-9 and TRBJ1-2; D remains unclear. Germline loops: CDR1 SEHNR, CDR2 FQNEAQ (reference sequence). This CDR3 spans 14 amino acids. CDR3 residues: CSSSFPGGNYGYTF. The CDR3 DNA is TGTTCCAGCAGCTTCCCCGGAGGGAACTATGGCTACACCTTC. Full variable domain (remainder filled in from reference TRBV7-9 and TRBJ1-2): DTGVSQNPRHKITKRGQNVTFRCDPISEHNRLYWYRQTLGQGPEFLTYFQNEAQLEKSRLLSDRFSAERPKGSFSTLEIQRTEQGDSAMYLCSSSFPGGNYGYTFGSGTRLTVV.

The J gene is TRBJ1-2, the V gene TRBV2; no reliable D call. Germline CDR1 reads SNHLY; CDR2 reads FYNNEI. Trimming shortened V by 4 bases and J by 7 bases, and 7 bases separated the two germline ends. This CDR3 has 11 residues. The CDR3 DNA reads TGTGCCAGCAGTGTATTAGTTGGCTACACCTTC. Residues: CASSVLVGYTF.

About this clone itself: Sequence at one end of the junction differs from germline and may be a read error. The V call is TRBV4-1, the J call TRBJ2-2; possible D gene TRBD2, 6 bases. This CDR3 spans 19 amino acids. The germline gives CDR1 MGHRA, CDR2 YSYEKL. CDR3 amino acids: CASSQDPFEVLAKTGELFF. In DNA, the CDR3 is TGCGCCAGCAGCCAAGACCCCTTTGAAGTGCTAGCGAAGACCGGGGAGCTGTTTTTT.

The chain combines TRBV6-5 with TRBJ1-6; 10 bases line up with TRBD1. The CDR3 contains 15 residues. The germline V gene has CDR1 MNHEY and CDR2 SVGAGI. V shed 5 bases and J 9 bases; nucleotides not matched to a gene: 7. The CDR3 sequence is CASSPGTGDSSPLHF. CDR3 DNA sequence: TGTGCCAGCAGTCCAGGGACAGGGGATAGTTCACCCCTCCACTTT.

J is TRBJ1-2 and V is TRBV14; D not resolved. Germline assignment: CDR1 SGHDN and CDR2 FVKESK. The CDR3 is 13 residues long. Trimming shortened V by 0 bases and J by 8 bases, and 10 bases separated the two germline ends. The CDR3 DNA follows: TGTGCCAGCAGCCAAGACGTCCCTGGCGGCTACACCTTC. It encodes CASSQDVPGGYTF.